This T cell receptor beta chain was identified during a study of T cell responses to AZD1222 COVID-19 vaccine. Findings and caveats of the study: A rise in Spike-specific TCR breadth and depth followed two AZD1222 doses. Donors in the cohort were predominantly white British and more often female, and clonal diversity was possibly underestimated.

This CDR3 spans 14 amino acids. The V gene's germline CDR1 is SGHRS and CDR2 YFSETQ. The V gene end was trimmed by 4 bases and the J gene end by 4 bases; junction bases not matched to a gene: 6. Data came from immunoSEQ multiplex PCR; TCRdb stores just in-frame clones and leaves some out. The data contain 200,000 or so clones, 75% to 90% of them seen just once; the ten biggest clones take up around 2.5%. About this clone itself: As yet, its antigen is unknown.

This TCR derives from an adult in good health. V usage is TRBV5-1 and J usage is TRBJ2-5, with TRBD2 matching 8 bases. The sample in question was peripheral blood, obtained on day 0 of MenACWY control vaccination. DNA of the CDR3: TGCGCCAGCAGCCGGGAGGGACACGGAGAGACCCAGTACTTC. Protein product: CASSREGHGETQYF.